These 32 T cell receptor beta chains share one sample of origin, sequenced in a study of CD8 T cells in Susac syndrome. After extraction with the RNeasy kit, about 0.5 to 1 ug of the RNA was reverse transcribed using random hexamers. One entry per CDR3 protein results from TCRdb running MiXCR on the immunoSEQ multiplex PCR reads. This table holds tens of thousands of distinct CDR3 sequences, over 90% found once. Specimen: CD8+ T cells from PBMCs. The receptors were sampled from a human donor in good health.

The sample holds one count of this clonotype. The gene calls are TRBV28 and TRBJ1-5; TRBD1 might be the D (6 bases). The CDR3 is 13 amino acids. Trimming left V 6 bases short and J 6 bases short, with 12 bases between. The V gene's germline CDR1 is MDHEN and CDR2 SYDVKM. The DNA of the CDR3 is TGTGCCAGCAGCTATCACAGGGCTCAGCCCCAGCATTTT. This sequence encodes CASSYHRAQPQHF.

V and J are TRBV9 and TRBJ2-2; D might be TRBD2 (6 bases). Deletions cut 6 bases from V and 4 bases from J, with 13 bases between. Germline-derived CDR1 and CDR2 are SGDLS and YYNGEE. This CDR3 is 14 amino acids long. The CDR3 nucleotides are TGTGCCAGCAACGAGGAGGGATCCACCGGGGAGCTGTTTTTT. The encoded protein is CASNEEGSTGELFF. The full variable domain, completed using reference TRBV9 and TRBJ2-2, is DSGVTQTPKHLITATGQRVTLRCSPRSGDLSVYWYQQSLDQGLQFLIQYYNGEERAKGNILERFSAQQFPDLHSELNLSSLELGDSALYFCASNEEGSTGELFFGEGSRLTVL.

This clonotype was detected once. The chain employs TRBV9 and TRBJ2-7, with D tentatively TRBD2 (6 bases). Germline CDR1 SGDLS, CDR2 YYNGEE. V dropped 0 bases and J dropped 1 base, with 11 bases sitting between them. The CDR3 is 15 residues long. CDR3 DNA: TGTGCCAGCAGCGTAGAGGGAGGATCTTCCTACGAGCAGTACTTC. Protein: CASSVEGGSSYEQYF.

The genes are TRBV4-1 and TRBJ2-1, with TRBD2 matching over 14 bases. The CDR3 covers 17 residues. V was clipped by 6 bases and J by 6 bases; unmatched bases: 10. Germline V gives CDR1 MGHRA, CDR2 YSYEKL. This CDR3 reads CASRRSVTSGRGNEQFF. In nucleotides, the CDR3 is TGCGCCAGCAGACGCTCTGTGACTAGCGGGAGGGGCAATGAGCAGTTCTTC.

This sequence joins TRBV7-9 and TRBJ2-1, with TRBD1 matching 7 bases. The CDR3 runs 14 residues. V shed 10 bases and J 4 bases; nucleotides not matched to a gene: 10. The germline V gene has CDR1 SEHNR and CDR2 FQNEAQ (reference sequence). The CDR3 sequence is CATSLPGQYNEQFF. In DNA form, the CDR3 reads TGTGCCACTTCCCTCCCGGGACAGTACAATGAGCAGTTCTTC.

The chain links TRBV12-3 or TRBV12-4 to TRBJ1-1; D gene unclear. The CDR3 totals 14 residues. V was shortened by 3 bases and J by 1 base, with 9 bases between the two germline ends. The CDR3 reads CASSFLRGNTEAFF. CDR3 in DNA: TGTGCCAGCAGTTTCCTCCGTGGGAACACTGAAGCTTTCTTT.

The table lists this clonotype with a few counts. The V call is TRBV4-3, the J call TRBJ1-4, with D perhaps matching TRBD1 (6 bases). There are 16 residues in the CDR3. V was cut by 2 bases and J by 3 bases, with 13 bases left in between. CDR1 is LGHNA, CDR2 YSLEER, per germline. The CDR3 DNA sequence: TGCGCCAGCAGCCAAAACAGGGCGTCTGCTAATGAAAAACTGTTTTTT. Protein sequence: CASSQNRASANEKLFF.

This clonotype has just one count. The rearrangement joins TRBV6-2 or TRBV6-3 to TRBJ2-7; tentatively, D is TRBD1 or TRBD2 (5 bases each). The CDR3 is 14 amino acids. Germline V lookup: CDR1 MNHEY, CDR2 SVGEGT. V was pared by 6 bases and J by 2 bases, with 14 bases between. The CDR3 loop is CASSIRGETYEQYV. CDR3 sequence (DNA): TGTGCCAGCAGCATTCGAGGGGAAACCTACGAGCAGTACGTC.

This clonotype has a single count. The V call is TRBV25-1, the J call TRBJ1-5; D is undetermined. Trimming stripped 0 bases from V and 0 bases from J, with 3 bases between. This CDR3 spans 14 amino acids. Germline V gives CDR1 MGHDK, CDR2 SYGVNS. The CDR3 loop is CASSEYGSNQPQHF. CDR3 nucleotide sequence: TGTGCCAGCAGTGAATACGGTAGCAATCAGCCCCAGCATTTT.

The chain uses TRBV9 and TRBJ2-4, with 7 bases that match TRBD1. This CDR3 spans 16 amino acids. The trim removed 4 bases at V and 6 bases at J, leaving 13 bases unmatched. From germline, CDR1 is SGDLS and CDR2 YYNGEE. The CDR3 coding sequence is TGTGCCAGCAGCACCAGGGAAGGGGGCGCATTAAACATTCAGTACTTC. This translates into CASSTREGGALNIQYF.

The chain links TRBV11-2 to TRBJ2-4; the D call may be TRBD1 or TRBD2 (5 bases each). The CDR3 totals 11 residues. Trimming cost V 5 bases and J 10 bases, with 9 bases left between them. Looked up from germline, CDR1 is SGHAT and CDR2 is FQNNGV. In DNA form, the CDR3 reads TGTGCCAGCAGCCTCGGGGCAATTCAGTACTTC. It yields the protein CASSLGAIQYF.

CDR3 region: CAKTDRVDEQFF. The CDR3 DNA follows: TGTGCCAAAACAGACAGGGTCGATGAGCAGTTCTTC. V and J are TRBV2 and TRBJ2-1; 7 bases are shared with TRBD1. CDR1 and CDR2 from the germline V gene are SNHLY and FYNNEI. CDR3 length: 12 amino acids. Germline trimming cut 10 bases from V and 8 bases from J; bases unmatched to any gene: 8.

V and J are TRBV7-9 and TRBJ2-2; D is possibly TRBD1 (5 bases). The V end was cut by 4 bases, the J end by 0 bases, with 15 bases between. The CDR3 is made up of 17 amino acids. Germline V lookup: CDR1 SEHNR, CDR2 FQNEAQ (reference sequence). The CDR3 sequence: CASSSQAGSPNTGELFF. CDR3 coding DNA: TGTGCCAGCAGCTCCCAGGCAGGGTCCCCGAACACCGGGGAGCTGTTTTTT.

This chain links TRBV9 with TRBJ1-5, with unresolved D. The germline V gene has CDR1 SGDLS and CDR2 YYNGEE. The CDR3 runs 14 residues. V dropped 4 bases and J dropped 7 bases, with 15 bases sitting between them. The chain's CDR3 is CASSTSSGNQPQHF. CDR3 bases: TGTGCCAGCAGCACTAGCTCGGGGAACCAGCCCCAGCATTTT.

This clonotype was seen a single time. The rearrangement uses TRBV4-1 and TRBJ1-2; 10 positions match TRBD1. V gave up 4 bases and J gave up 7 bases; unmatched junction bases: 9. The CDR3 runs 15 residues. CDR1 is MGHRA, CDR2 YSYEKL, per germline. The chain's CDR3 is CASSLRDRGSGGYTF. CDR3 DNA sequence: TGCGCCAGCAGCCTGCGGGACAGGGGAAGCGGTGGCTACACCTTC.

The rearrangement joins TRBV9 to TRBJ2-1; 10 positions agree with TRBD2. Germline V gene sequence: CDR1 SGDLS, CDR2 YYNGEE. The CDR3 runs 15 residues. V shed 4 bases and J 3 bases; nucleotides not matched to a gene: 4. CDR3 sequence reads: CASSTSGGGYNEQFF. CDR3 in DNA: TGTGCCAGCAGCACCAGCGGGGGGGGCTACAATGAGCAGTTCTTC.

The chain combines TRBV4-3 with TRBJ1-2, with a weak D call TRBD1 (5 bases). V was cut by 0 bases and J by 8 bases, with 25 bases left in between. The CDR3 spans 18 residues. From germline, CDR1 is LGHNA and CDR2 YSLEER. Written as DNA, the CDR3 is TGCGCCAGCAGCCAAGATTTTCCCGGTTGGTCAGGGATGGGAGGCTACACCTTC. It codes for CASSQDFPGWSGMGGYTF.

This clonotype was observed once. A junction end diverges from the germline sequence, so it may reflect a read error. The rearrangement joins TRBV12-5 to TRBJ2-1, with a tentative D call TRBD2 (6 bases). Germline CDR1 LGHNT, CDR2 FRNRAP. The CDR3 length is 13 residues. The CDR3 sequence is CASGSPRGTEQFF. The CDR3 DNA follows: TGTGCGAGTGGTTCCCCTCGGGGGACTGAGCAGTTCTTC.

The genes are TRBV30 and TRBJ2-1; tentatively, D is TRBD2 (6 bases). This CDR3 contains 14 residues. CDR1 and CDR2 (germline): GTSNPN, SVGIG (reference sequence). Deletions cut 2 bases from V and 5 bases from J, with 13 bases between. The CDR3 protein is CAWSRRGINNEQFF. The CDR3 coding sequence is TGTGCCTGGAGTCGGCGGGGAATCAACAATGAGCAGTTCTTC.

V is TRBV11-2 and J is TRBJ2-7, with TRBD1 as a possible D gene (6 bases). Germline V gives CDR1 SGHAT, CDR2 FQNNGV. V was clipped by 5 bases and J by 5 bases, with 16 bases between them. The CDR3 is 14 residues long. The CDR3 reads CASSLPTGSHEQYF. The CDR3 DNA reads TGTGCCAGCAGCCTACCTACAGGGTCCCACGAGCAGTACTTC. Supplemented by reference TRBV11-2 and TRBJ2-7, the full variable domain reads EAGVAQSPRYKIIEKRQSVAFWCNPISGHATLYWYQQILGQGPKLLIQFQNNGVVDDSQLPKDRFSAERLKGVDSTLKIQPAKLEDSAVYLCASSLPTGSHEQYFGPGTRLTVT.

CDR3 amino acids: CSARAEGQGLYEQYV. CDR3 nucleotide sequence: TGCAGTGCTAGAGCTGAGGGACAGGGGTTGTACGAGCAGTACGTC. The genes are TRBV20-1 and TRBJ2-7; 10 positions agree with TRBD1. Trimming took 1 base from V and 4 from J; bases not matched to a gene: 7. The CDR3 loop spans 15 amino acids. Germline CDR1 is DFQATT and CDR2 is SNEGSKA (reference sequence).

The chain carries TRBV27 and TRBJ1-6; maybe TRBD1 (5 bases). V gave up 11 bases and J gave up 8 bases, with 22 bases separating them. The CDR3 runs 15 residues. CDR1 MNHEY and CDR2 SMNVEV come from the germline V gene (reference sequence). DNA of the CDR3: TGTGCCGCGAGACAGAGAGGCGGACTAGATTCACCCCTCCACTTT. Its protein product is CAARQRGGLDSPLHF.

The chain couples TRBV7-2 to TRBJ2-7, with D unclear. The CDR3 sequence is 12 residues long. CDR1 is SGHTA and CDR2 is FQGNSA in the germline V gene. The ends were cut back, 6 bases at V and 2 bases at J, with 8 bases in the middle. The CDR3 coding sequence is TGTGCCAGCAGTCGGGTCCCCTACGAGCAGTACTTC. Its translation is CASSRVPYEQYF.

V usage is TRBV9 and J usage is TRBJ2-7; TRBD2 is a possible D gene (6 bases). Between the trimmed V and J ends, which lost 3 bases and 0 bases, there was a span of 25 bases. CDR3 length: 19 amino acids. Germline CDR1 is SGDLS and CDR2 is YYNGEE. Here the CDR3 DNA reads TGTGCCAGCAGCGCATCCGCTCCGGGACCTCGGGGGAGCTCCTACGAGCAGTACTTC. Translating it yields CASSASAPGPRGSSYEQYF.

The V and J genes are TRBV5-6 and TRBJ2-1; D call uncertain. V lost 1 base, J lost 6 bases, and 5 bases lay in between. The CDR3 totals 12 residues. Per germline, CDR1 SGHDT and CDR2 YYEEEE. CDR3 nucleotide sequence: TGTGCCAGCAGCTTGCTAGTCAATGAGCAGTTCTTC. It encodes CASSLLVNEQFF.

The rearrangement uses TRBV4-1 and TRBJ2-7; D call uncertain. V was shortened by 2 bases and J by 6 bases, with 11 bases between the two germline ends. The germline gives CDR1 MGHRA, CDR2 YSYEKL. The CDR3 covers 13 residues. Here the CDR3 DNA reads TGCGCCAGCAGCCAACACGGAACACGCGAGCAGTACGTC. Its translation: CASSQHGTREQYV.

The V gene is TRBV14, the J gene TRBJ2-3, with TRBD2 matching over 7 bases. The CDR3 consists of 14 residues. Germline CDR1 is SGHDN and CDR2 is FVKESK. J gave up 8 bases and V 4 bases, and 9 bases lay outside the gene matches. The CDR3 coding sequence is TGTGCCAGCAGCCTTAAGGCGGGAGTAGTTACGCAGTATTTT. Protein: CASSLKAGVVTQYF.

The chain joins TRBV6-1 to TRBJ2-1; D is possibly TRBD1 or TRBD2 (6 bases each). Germline CDR1 is MNHNS and CDR2 is SASEGT. CDR3 size: 13 residues. V was clipped by 10 bases and J by 4 bases, with 14 bases between them. The CDR3 spells CAIYRDLYNEQFF. The CDR3 coding sequence is TGTGCCATCTACAGGGACTTATACAATGAGCAGTTCTTC.

The genes are TRBV4-1 and TRBJ2-7; D is possibly TRBD1 (5 bases). This CDR3 has 13 residues. The V end lost 2 bases, the J end lost 6 bases, and 11 bases lay between the germline ends. Germline lookup yields CDR1 MGHRA and CDR2 YSYEKL. DNA of the CDR3: TGCGCCAGCAGCCAACGTAGGGGTGGCGAGCAGTACTTC. Protein product: CASSQRRGGEQYF.

The V call is TRBV27, the J call TRBJ2-3; D is uncertain. Germline V gene data show CDR1 as MNHEY and CDR2 as SMNVEV (reference sequence). Trimming cost V 7 bases and J 2 bases, with 19 bases left between them. The CDR3 has 16 amino acids. The CDR3 reads CASTSRRALATDTQYF. The CDR3 nucleotides read TGTGCCAGCACCTCCCGACGAGCCCTCGCCACAGATACGCAGTATTTT.

The V call is TRBV3-1, the J call TRBJ2-1; the match to TRBD2 covers 7 bases. J was trimmed by 2 bases and V by 3 bases; bases with no gene match: 7. This CDR3 is 16 amino acids long. CDR1 and CDR2 (germline): LGHDT, YNNKEL (reference sequence). CDR3 coding DNA: TGTGCCAGCAGCCAGAAGCCGGGGACTACCTACAATGAGCAGTTCTTC. Its translation is CASSQKPGTTYNEQFF.

This chain joins TRBV24-1 and TRBJ2-4; D is perhaps TRBD2 (5 bases). Deletions cut 5 bases from V and 7 bases from J, with 11 bases between. Germline V CDR1 and CDR2: KGHDR, SFDVKD. The CDR3 has 13 residues. The CDR3 nucleotides read TGTGCCACCAGTGCCTTGCGAGGGAACATTCAGTACTTC. Its protein is CATSALRGNIQYF.